This T cell receptor (beta chain) was obtained from a study of control samples from healthy donors and cancer patients. TCRdb's copy holds only in-frame clones and misses some; the assay was immunoSEQ multiplex PCR. The repertoire has around 130,000 clones, roughly 90% of them found once; the top ten carry about 3.4%. Germline assignment: CDR1 MNHEY and CDR2 SVGAGI. The length of the CDR3 is 13 residues. V was pared by 6 bases and J by 0 bases, with 7 bases between. The sequence was obtained from a man aged 50 or older in good health. The specimen was blood. This chain joins TRBV6-5 and TRBJ2-3; D is ambiguous. Here the CDR3 reads CASRDYSTDTQYF. The CDR3 DNA reads as TGTGCCAGCAGGGATTATAGCACAGATACGCAGTATTTT.